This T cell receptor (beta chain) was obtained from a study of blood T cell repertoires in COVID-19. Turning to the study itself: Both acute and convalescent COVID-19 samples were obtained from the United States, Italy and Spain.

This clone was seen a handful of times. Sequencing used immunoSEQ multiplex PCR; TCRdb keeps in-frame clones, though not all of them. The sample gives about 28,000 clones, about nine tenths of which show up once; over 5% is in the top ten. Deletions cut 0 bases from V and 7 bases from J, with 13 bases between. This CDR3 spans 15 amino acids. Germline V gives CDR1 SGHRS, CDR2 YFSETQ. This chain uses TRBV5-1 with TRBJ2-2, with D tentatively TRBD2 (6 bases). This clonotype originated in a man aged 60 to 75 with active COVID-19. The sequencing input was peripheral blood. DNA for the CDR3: TGCGCCAGCAGCTTGGGAGGCGGGATTGGCGGGGAGCTGTTTTTT. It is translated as CASSLGGGIGGELFF.